In this sample, the clone carrying this TCR beta chain turned up a few times. Its antigen remains unknown. The data derive from a study of T cell repertoires in cytomegalovirus infection. For the study at large: The study used recently identified HLA-C-restricted and well-studied HLA-B-restricted CMV epitopes. A matching HLA type, together with CMV infection, was signaled by public TCR beta signatures.

Study-wide findings and caveats: Clonotype analysis showed dominance of the ex vivo response by HLA-C-restricted CMV-specific TCR beta clonotypes. There were carriers of CMV plus the relevant HLA, and cumulative public TCR beta family frequency identified them.

Each CDR3 protein gets one entry after TCRdb re-called the reads with MiXCR. The sample holds some 560,000 distinct CDR3 sequences, approximately 40% seen once. CDR3 length: 12 residues. J gave up 5 bases and V 7 bases, and 5 bases lay outside the gene matches. Specimen: cultured PBMCs, collected from culture after CMV antigen stimulation. The chain carries TRBV12-3 or TRBV12-4 and TRBJ2-7; 7 nucleotides align to TRBD2. This TCR derives from a human donor in good health (CMV status not recorded). Some clones in this sample may be carry-over from other donors' samples. CDR3 coding DNA: TGTGCCAGCACCCAGGGAGGGCACGAGCAGTACTTC. It yields the protein CASTQGGHEQYF.